Included here is one T cell receptor (beta chain) sequence, with context. What it recognizes is unknown. Vbeta (60) and Jbeta (13) primers were used in the PCR. Original handling: A later analysis tallied about 80 million unique TCR beta chains, 8.5 million to 11 million of them shared. Here immunoSEQ multiplex PCR was the method, and the copy in TCRdb shows in-frame clones only, minus some. From that table come the V and J calls and clone size; the DNA was used to work out D and trimming. The sample lists approximately 95,000 clones; around 73% were seen once. These data come from a study of cytomegalovirus exposure and HLA in healthy donors. Study-level information: Inside one of the first data releases sat about 85 million unique TCRs taken from HLA-typed donors. Study-wide findings and caveats: The authors judged a highly shared variant cluster likely a sequencing artifact.

The CDR3 extends over 18 amino acids. CDR1 is MDHEN, CDR2 SYDVKM, per germline. V was clipped by 1 base and J by 7 bases; unmatched bases: 10. The rearrangement links TRBV28 to TRBJ2-2; 12 bases align to TRBD2. Sequenced material: PBMCs. This receptor was taken from a woman aged 40-49 years in good health and CMV-seropositive. Here the CDR3 DNA reads TGTGCCAGCAGTTTATCAACGACTAGCGGGAGTTATAACGGGGAGCTGTTTTTT. Translated: CASSLSTTSGSYNGELFF.